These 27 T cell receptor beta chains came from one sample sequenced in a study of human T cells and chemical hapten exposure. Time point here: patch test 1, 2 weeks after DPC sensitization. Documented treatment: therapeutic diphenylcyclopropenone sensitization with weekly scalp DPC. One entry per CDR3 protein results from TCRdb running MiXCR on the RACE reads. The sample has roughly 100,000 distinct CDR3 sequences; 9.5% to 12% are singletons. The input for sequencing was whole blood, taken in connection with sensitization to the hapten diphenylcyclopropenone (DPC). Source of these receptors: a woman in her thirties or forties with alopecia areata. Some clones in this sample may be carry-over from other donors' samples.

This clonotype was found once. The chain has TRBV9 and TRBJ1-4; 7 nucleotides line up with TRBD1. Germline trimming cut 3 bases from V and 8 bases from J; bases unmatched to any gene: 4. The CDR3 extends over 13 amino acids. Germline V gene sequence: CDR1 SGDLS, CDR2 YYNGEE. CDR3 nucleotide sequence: TGTGCCAGCAGCGCGACAGGGTCCGAAAAACTGTTTTTT. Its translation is CASSATGSEKLFF.

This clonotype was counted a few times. The CDR3: CASSLEDSGANVLTF. In DNA form, the CDR3 reads TGCGCCAGCAGCTTGGAGGACTCTGGGGCCAACGTCCTGACTTTC. This chain connects TRBV5-1 to TRBJ2-6; D is unclear. The V gene's germline CDR1 is SGHRS and CDR2 YFSETQ. This CDR3 contains 15 residues. The germline V and J ends were trimmed by 0 bases and 0 bases, with 4 bases remaining between them.

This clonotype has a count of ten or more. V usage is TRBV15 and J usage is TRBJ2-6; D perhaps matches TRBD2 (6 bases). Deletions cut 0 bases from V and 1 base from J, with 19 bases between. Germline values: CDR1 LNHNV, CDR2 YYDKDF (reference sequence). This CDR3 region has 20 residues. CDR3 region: CATSRDRGGGTSSGANVLTF. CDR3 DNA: TGTGCCACCAGCAGAGATAGGGGAGGCGGTACCTCGTCTGGGGCCAACGTCCTGACTTTC. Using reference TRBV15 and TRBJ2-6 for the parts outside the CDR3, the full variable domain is DAMVIQNPRYQVTQFGKPVTLSCSQTLNHNVMYWYQQKSSQAPKLLFHYYDKDFNNEADTPDNFQSRRPNTSFCFLDIRSPGLGDTAMYLCATSRDRGGGTSSGANVLTFGAGSRLTVL.

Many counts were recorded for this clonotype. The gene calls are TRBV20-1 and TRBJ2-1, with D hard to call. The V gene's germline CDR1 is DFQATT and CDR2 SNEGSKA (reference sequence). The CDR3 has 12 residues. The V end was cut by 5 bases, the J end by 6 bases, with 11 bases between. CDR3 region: CSAPDPANEQFF. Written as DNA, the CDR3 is TGCAGTGCTCCCGACCCCGCCAATGAGCAGTTCTTC.

The CDR3 reads CASSEDRLQASYEQYF. CDR3 nucleotides: TGTGCCAGCAGTGAAGACCGTCTACAAGCATCCTACGAGCAGTACTTC. This chain connects TRBV2 to TRBJ2-7, with D unclear. The CDR3 covers 16 residues. V was cut by 1 base and J by 1 base, with 14 bases left in between. Germline lookup yields CDR1 SNHLY and CDR2 FYNNEI.

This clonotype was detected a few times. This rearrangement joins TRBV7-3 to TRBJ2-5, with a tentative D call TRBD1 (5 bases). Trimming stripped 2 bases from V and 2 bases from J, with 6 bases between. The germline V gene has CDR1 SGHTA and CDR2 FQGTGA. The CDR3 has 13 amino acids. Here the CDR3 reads CASSLDRQETQYF. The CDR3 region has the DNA TGTGCCAGCAGCTTAGACAGACAAGAGACCCAGTACTTC.

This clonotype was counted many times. The CDR3 DNA reads as TGTGCCTGGAGTGGCATAAGGGCGGCCCCGACCTTC. It specifies CAWSGIRAAPTF. The rearrangement joins TRBV30 to TRBJ1-2; unclear D gene. Germline assignment: CDR1 GTSNPN and CDR2 SVGIG (reference sequence). This CDR3 is built from 12 residues. V lost 1 base, J lost 14 bases, and 17 bases lay in between. The full variable domain, with the rest looked up from reference TRBV30 and TRBJ1-2, is SQTIHQWPATLVQPVGSPLSLECTVEGTSNPNLYWYRQAAGRGLQLLFYSVGIGQISSEVPQNLSASRPQDRQFILSSKKLLLSDSGFYLCAWSGIRAAPTFGSGTRLTVV.

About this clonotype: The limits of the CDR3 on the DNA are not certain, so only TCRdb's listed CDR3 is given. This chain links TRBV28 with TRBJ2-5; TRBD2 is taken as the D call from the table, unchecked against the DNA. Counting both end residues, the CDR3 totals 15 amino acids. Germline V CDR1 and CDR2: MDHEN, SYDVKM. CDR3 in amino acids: CASSSSALRQETQYF.

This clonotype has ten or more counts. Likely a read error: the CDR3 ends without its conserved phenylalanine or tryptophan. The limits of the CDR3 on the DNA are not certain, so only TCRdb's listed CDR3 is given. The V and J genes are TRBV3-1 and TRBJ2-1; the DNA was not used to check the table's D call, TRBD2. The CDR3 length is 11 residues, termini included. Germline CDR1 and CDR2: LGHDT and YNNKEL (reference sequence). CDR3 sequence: CASSQEGTTLL.

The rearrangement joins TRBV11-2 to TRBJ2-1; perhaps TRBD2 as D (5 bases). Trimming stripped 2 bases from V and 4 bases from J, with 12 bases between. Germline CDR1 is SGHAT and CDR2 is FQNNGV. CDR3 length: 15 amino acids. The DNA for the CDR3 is TGTGCCAGCAGCTTAAGGACTTCCCAGTACAATGAGCAGTTCTTC. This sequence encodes CASSLRTSQYNEQFF. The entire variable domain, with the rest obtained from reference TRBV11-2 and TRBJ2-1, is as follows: EAGVAQSPRYKIIEKRQSVAFWCNPISGHATLYWYQQILGQGPKLLIQFQNNGVVDDSQLPKDRFSAERLKGVDSTLKIQPAKLEDSAVYLCASSLRTSQYNEQFFGPGTRLTVL.

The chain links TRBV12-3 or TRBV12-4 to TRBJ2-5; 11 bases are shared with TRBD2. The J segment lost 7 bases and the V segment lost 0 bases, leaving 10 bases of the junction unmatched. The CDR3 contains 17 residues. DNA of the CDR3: TGTGCCAGCAGTTTAGCGCCCCACCTACTAGCGGGAGTGACCCAGTACTTC. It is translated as CASSLAPHLLAGVTQYF.

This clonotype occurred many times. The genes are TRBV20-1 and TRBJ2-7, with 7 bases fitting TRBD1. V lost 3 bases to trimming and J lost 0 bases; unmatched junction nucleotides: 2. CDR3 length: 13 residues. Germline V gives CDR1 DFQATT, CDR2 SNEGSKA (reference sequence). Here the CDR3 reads CSASDRDSYEQYF. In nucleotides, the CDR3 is TGCAGTGCTAGTGACAGGGACTCCTACGAGCAGTACTTC.

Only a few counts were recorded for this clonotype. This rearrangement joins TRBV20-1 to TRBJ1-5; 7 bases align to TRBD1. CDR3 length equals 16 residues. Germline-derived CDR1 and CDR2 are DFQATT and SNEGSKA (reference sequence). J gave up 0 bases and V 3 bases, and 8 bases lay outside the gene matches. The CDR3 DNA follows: TGCAGTGCTAGCACCGGGACAGCTTATAGCAATCAGCCCCAGCATTTT. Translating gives CSASTGTAYSNQPQHF.

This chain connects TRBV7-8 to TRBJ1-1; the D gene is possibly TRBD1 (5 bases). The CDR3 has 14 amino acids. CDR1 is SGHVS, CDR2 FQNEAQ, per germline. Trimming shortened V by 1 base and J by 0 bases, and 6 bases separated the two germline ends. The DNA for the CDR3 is TGTGCCAGCAGCTTAGAACAGGTGAACACTGAAGCTTTCTTT. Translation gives CASSLEQVNTEAFF.

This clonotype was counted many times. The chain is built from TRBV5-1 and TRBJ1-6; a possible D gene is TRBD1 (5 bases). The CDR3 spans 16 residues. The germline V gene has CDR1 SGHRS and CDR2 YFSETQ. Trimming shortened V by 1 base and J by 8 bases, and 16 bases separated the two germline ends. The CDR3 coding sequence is TGCGCCAGCAGCTTGTCGGCAGGGAATTCCCATTCACCCCTCCACTTT. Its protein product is CASSLSAGNSHSPLHF.

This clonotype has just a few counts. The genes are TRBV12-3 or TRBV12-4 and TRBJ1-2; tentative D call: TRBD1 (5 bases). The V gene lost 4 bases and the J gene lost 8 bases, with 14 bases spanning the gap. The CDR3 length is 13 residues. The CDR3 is CASSYGTLQGYTF. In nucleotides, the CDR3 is TGTGCCAGCAGTTATGGGACCTTGCAAGGCTACACCTTC.

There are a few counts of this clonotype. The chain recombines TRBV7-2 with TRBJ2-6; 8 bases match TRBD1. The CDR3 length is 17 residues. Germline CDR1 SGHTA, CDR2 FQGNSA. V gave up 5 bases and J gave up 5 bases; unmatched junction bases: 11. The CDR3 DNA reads TGTGCCAGCAGCCCCGGGACAGGCCGCGGGAGGGCCAACGTCCTGACTTTC. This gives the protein CASSPGTGRGRANVLTF.

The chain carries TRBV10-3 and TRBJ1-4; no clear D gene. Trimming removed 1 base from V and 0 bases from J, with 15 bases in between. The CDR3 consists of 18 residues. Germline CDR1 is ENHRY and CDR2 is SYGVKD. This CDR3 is CAISELYPAVTTNEKLFF. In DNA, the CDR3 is TGTGCCATCAGTGAGTTGTATCCCGCCGTGACAACTAATGAAAAACTGTTTTTT.

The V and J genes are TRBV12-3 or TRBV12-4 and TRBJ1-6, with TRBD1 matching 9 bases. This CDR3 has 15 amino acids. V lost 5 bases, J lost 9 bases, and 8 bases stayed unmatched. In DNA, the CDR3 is TGTGCCAGCAGTCCGTGGACAGGGGTTGTTTCACCCCTCCACTTT. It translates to CASSPWTGVVSPLHF.

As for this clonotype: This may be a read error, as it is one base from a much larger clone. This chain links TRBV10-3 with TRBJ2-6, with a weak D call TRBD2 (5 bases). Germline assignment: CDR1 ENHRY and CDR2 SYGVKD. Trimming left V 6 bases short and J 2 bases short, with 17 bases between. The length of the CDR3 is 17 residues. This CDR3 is CAIREAPGGAGANVLTF. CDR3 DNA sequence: TGTGCCATCAGAGAGGCCCCCGGAGGAGCTGGGGCCAACGTCCTGACTTTC.

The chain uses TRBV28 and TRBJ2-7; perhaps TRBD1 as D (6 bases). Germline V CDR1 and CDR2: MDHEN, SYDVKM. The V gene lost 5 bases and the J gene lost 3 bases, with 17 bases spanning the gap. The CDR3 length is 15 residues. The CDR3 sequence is CASSKSGVGDYEQYF. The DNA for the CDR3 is TGTGCCAGCAGTAAATCAGGGGTGGGAGACTACGAGCAGTACTTC.

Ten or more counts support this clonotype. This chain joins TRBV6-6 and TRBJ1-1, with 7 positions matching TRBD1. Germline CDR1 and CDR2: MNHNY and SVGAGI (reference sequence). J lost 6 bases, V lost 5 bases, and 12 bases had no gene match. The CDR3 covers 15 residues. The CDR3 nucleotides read TGTGCCAGCAGTCCGACAGGGCGCCCCGACGCTGAAGCTTTCTTT. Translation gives CASSPTGRPDAEAFF.

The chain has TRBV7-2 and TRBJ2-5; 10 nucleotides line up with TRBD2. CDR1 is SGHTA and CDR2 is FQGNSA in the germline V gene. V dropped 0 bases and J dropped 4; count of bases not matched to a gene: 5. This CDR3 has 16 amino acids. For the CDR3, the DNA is TGTGCCAGCAGCTTAGCCCTAGCGGGAGCCACAGAGACCCAGTACTTC. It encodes CASSLALAGATETQYF.

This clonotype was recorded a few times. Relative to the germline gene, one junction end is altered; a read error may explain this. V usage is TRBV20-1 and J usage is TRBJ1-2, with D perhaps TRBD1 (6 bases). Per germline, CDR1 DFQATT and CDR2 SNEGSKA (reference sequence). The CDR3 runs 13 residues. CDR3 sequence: CSAREIAQGGYTF. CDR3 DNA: TGCAGTGCTCGAGAGATTGCCCAGGGGGGCTACACCTTC.

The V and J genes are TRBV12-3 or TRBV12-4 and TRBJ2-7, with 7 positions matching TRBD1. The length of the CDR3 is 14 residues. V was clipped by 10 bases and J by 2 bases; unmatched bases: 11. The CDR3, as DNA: TGTGCCACCATGGGATCCACAGGGGCCTACGAGCAGTACTTC. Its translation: CATMGSTGAYEQYF.

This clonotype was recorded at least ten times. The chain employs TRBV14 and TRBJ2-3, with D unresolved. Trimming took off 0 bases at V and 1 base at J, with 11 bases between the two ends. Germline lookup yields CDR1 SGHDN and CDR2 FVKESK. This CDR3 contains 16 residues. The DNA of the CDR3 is TGTGCCAGCAGCCAAGAAGCAACCCGGGGCACAGATACGCAGTATTTT. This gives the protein CASSQEATRGTDTQYF. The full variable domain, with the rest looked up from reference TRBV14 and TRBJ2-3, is EAGVTQFPSHSVIEKGQTVTLRCDPISGHDNLYWYRRVMGKEIKFLLHFVKESKQDESGMPNNRFLAERTGGTYSTLKVQPAELEDSGVYFCASSQEATRGTDTQYFGPGTRLTVL.

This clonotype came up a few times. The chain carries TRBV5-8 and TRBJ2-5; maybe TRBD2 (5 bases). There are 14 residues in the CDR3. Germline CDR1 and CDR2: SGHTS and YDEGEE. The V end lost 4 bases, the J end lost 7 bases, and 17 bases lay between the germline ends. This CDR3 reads CASSRGWTSGTQYF. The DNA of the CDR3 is TGTGCCAGCAGCCGGGGTTGGACCTCGGGGACCCAGTACTTC.